A selection of T cell receptor beta chains follows, all from one sample in a study of blood T cell repertoires in COVID-19. Sequencing was performed with immunoSEQ multiplex PCR; in TCRdb, only in-frame clones are kept and a portion is missing. The table has about 80,000 clones, about 91% seen once; the top ten hold under 7.5%. Sample: peripheral blood. These receptors originate from a woman over 75 with acute or convalescent COVID-19. Both conserved end residues are part of each CDR3. The order of the fields is clone size, J gene, V gene, D gene, CDR3 DNA, CDR3 protein. D genes are given only for firm matches. Expanded clones get a size class; other rows say once, few or many, or leave the size out.

>-|TRBJ2-1|TRBV30|TRBD2
TGTGTCGCTAGCGGGAGGGCCGATGAGCAGTTCTTC
CVASGRADEQFF
>-|TRBJ2-5|TRBV11-2|-
TGTGCCAGCAGCGGCCGGGACTTCCAAGAGACCCAGTACTTC
CASSGRDFQETQYF
>-|TRBJ2-5|TRBV6-5|-
TGTGCCAGCAGTTACTCCCAGGCCCAAGAGACCCAGTACTTC
CASSYSQAQETQYF
>-|TRBJ1-1|TRBV6-4|TRBD1
TGTGCCAGCAGTCAGCGGACAGGGGGGAACACTGAAGCTTTCTTT
CASSQRTGGNTEAFF
>-|TRBJ1-6|TRBV6-5|-
TGTGCCAGCAGTTATTACCCCGGACCCCTCCACTTT
CASSYYPGPLHF
>-|TRBJ2-7|TRBV6-7|-
TGTGCCAGCAGTTACTCTTTGACAAGAAACTCCTACGAGCAGTACTTC
CASSYSLTRNSYEQYF
>-|TRBJ2-2|TRBV19|TRBD2
TGTGCCAGTAGTATGGGAGGGGCAATCGGGGAGCTGTTTTTT
CASSMGGAIGELFF
>-|TRBJ1-6|TRBV2|-
TGTGCCAGCTTACCTGAGGTTAATTCACCCCTCCACTTT
CASLPEVNSPLHF
>-|TRBJ1-4|TRBV10-3|TRBD1
TGTGCCATCAAAGCAGGGGGTACTAATGAAAAACTGTTTTTT
CAIKAGGTNEKLFF
>-|TRBJ1-5|TRBV3-1/TRBV3-2|-
TGTGCCAGCAGCCAAGGGAGGGATAGGGAGCCCCAGCATTTT
CASSQGRDREPQHF
>-|TRBJ1-1|TRBV19|-
TGTGCCAGTAGTATGCTGGGCGGGAAAGCTTTCTTT
CASSMLGGKAFF
>-|TRBJ2-1|TRBV5-4|-
TGTGCCAGCAGCTTAGTCGGTTCTGAGCAGTTCTTC
CASSLVGSEQFF
>few|TRBJ1-5|TRBV12-3/TRBV12-4|-
TGTGCTACAGGGTTTAGCAATCAGCCCCAGCATTTT
CATGFSNQPQHF
>-|TRBJ1-1|TRBV28|TRBD1
TGTGCCAGCAGGCAGGGGGCGGTGAACACTGAAGCTTTCTTT
CASRQGAVNTEAFF
>-|TRBJ1-3|TRBV19|-
TGTGCCAGTACCCGCTCCTCCGAGGGAAGAAACACCATATATTTT
CASTRSSEGRNTIYF
>once|TRBJ1-5|TRBV6-4|-
TGTGCCAGCCCTCGCGGGGAATTCAATCAGCCCCAGCATTTT
CASPRGEFNQPQHF
>-|TRBJ2-7|TRBV5-6|TRBD1
TGTGCCAGCAGCTTCAGACAGGGTTCTGGCGAGCAGTACTTC
CASSFRQGSGEQYF
>once|TRBJ1-2|TRBV28|TRBD1
TGTGCCAGCAACATACCGACAGGGACCCATGGCTACACCTTC
CASNIPTGTHGYTF
>-|TRBJ2-5|TRBV5-8|TRBD1
TGTGCCAGCAGCTTGTTAGGGGACAGGGGACAAGAGACCCAGTACTTC
CASSLLGDRGQETQYF
>-|TRBJ1-2|TRBV5-4|-
TGTGCCAGCAGCCTCGGAGGTGGGACTAACTATGGCTACACCTTC
CASSLGGGTNYGYTF
>-|TRBJ2-7|TRBV5-1|TRBD1
TGCGCCAGCAGCTTGGAGACAGGGGTCTACGAGCAGTACTTC
CASSLETGVYEQYF
>-|TRBJ1-2|TRBV6-2/TRBV6-3|TRBD1
TGTGCCAGCAGTTACCGGGACAGGGAATACTATGGCTACACCTTC
CASSYRDREYYGYTF
>-|TRBJ1-2|TRBV13|-
TGTGCCAGCAGCACCCCGAGGCAGCCAGTAGGCTACACCTTC
CASSTPRQPVGYTF
>-|TRBJ1-5|TRBV6-1|-
TGTGCCAGCAGTGAGGGGGGTAATAGGAATCAGCCCCAGCATTTT
CASSEGGNRNQPQHF
>once|TRBJ2-5|TRBV5-1|-
TGCGCCAGCAGCTTGTCTAAACACCAAGAGACCCAGTACTTC
CASSLSKHQETQYF
>few|TRBJ2-2|TRBV4-2|TRBD2
TGTGCCAGCAGCCAAGAGCCCGGGACTAGCGGGAGGGCCTCAGGCACCGGGGAGCTGTTTTTT
CASSQEPGTSGRASGTGELFF
>once|TRBJ2-2|TRBV18|TRBD1
TGTGCCAGCTCTCCCCCAACCGGGACAGTGAACACCGGGGAGCTGTTTTTT
CASSPPTGTVNTGELFF
>-|TRBJ2-3|TRBV11-2|TRBD2
TGTGCCAGCAGTTCAAGCGGGGCGAGCACAGATACGCAGTATTTT
CASSSSGASTDTQYF
>-|TRBJ2-2|TRBV4-3|-
TGCGCCAGCAGCCAAGAGACAGTGGGTACCGGGGAGCTGTTTTTT
CASSQETVGTGELFF
>-|TRBJ1-5|TRBV18|TRBD1
TGTGCCAGCTCAACGGACAGGGGACAGCCCCAGCATTTT
CASSTDRGQPQHF
>-|TRBJ2-7|TRBV5-1|TRBD1
TGCGCCAGCAGCTGGGACAGGCATTACGAGCAGTACTTC
CASSWDRHYEQYF
>-|TRBJ2-1|TRBV4-1|-
TGCGCCAGCAGCCCGGCCTTAGGCTACAGCTACAATGAGCAGTTCTTC
CASSPALGYSYNEQFF
>-|TRBJ1-1|TRBV7-3|TRBD1
TGTGCCAGCAGGGACAGGACGGGAGCGAACACTGAAGCTTTCTTT
CASRDRTGANTEAFF
>-|TRBJ1-4|TRBV6-5|-
TGTGCCAGCAGTTACGGCGGCGGGGGCGAAAAACTGTTTTTT
CASSYGGGGEKLFF
>-|TRBJ2-3|TRBV7-8|-
TGTGCCAGCAGCTTAGTACAGGGAAGCACAGATACGCAGTATTTT
CASSLVQGSTDTQYF
>-|TRBJ1-4|TRBV7-6|-
TGTGCCAGCAGCACACAGGAAAAACTGTTTTTT
CASSTQEKLFF
>-|TRBJ1-5|TRBV18|TRBD1
TGTGCCAGCTCTACCGACAGGGGACAGCCCCAGCATTTT
CASSTDRGQPQHF
>few|TRBJ1-6|TRBV18|-
TGTGCCAGCTCAAAAACTCCCACGAGCTCCTATAATTCACCCCTCCACTTT
CASSKTPTSSYNSPLHF
>-|TRBJ1-1|TRBV14|-
TGTGCCAGCAGCCAACCCAAGACATGGAACACTGAAGCTTTCTTT
CASSQPKTWNTEAFF
>-|TRBJ2-2|TRBV20-1|-
TGCAGTGCTAGTGGGCCTTCACGTGCGAACACCGGGGAGCTGTTTTTT
CSASGPSRANTGELFF
>-|TRBJ2-1|TRBV5-5|TRBD2
TGTGCCAGCAGGGGTTCTAGCGGACTCTCCTACAATGAGCAGTTCTTC
CASRGSSGLSYNEQFF
>-|TRBJ1-2|TRBV25-1|-
TGTGCCAGCAGTACGGGTATTACGAACTATGGCTACACCTTC
CASSTGITNYGYTF
>once|TRBJ2-3|TRBV5-5|-
TGTGCCAGCAGCCCGGACTTCACAGATACGCAGTATTTT
CASSPDFTDTQYF
>-|TRBJ1-1|TRBV6-2/TRBV6-3|-
TGTGCCAGCAGTTACGGAGCAGTGCCCACTGAAGCTTTCTTT
CASSYGAVPTEAFF
>-|TRBJ1-1|TRBV4-3|-
TGCGCCAGCAGCCAAGATTTAGGGGGGGCTGGAGCTTTCTTT
CASSQDLGGAGAFF